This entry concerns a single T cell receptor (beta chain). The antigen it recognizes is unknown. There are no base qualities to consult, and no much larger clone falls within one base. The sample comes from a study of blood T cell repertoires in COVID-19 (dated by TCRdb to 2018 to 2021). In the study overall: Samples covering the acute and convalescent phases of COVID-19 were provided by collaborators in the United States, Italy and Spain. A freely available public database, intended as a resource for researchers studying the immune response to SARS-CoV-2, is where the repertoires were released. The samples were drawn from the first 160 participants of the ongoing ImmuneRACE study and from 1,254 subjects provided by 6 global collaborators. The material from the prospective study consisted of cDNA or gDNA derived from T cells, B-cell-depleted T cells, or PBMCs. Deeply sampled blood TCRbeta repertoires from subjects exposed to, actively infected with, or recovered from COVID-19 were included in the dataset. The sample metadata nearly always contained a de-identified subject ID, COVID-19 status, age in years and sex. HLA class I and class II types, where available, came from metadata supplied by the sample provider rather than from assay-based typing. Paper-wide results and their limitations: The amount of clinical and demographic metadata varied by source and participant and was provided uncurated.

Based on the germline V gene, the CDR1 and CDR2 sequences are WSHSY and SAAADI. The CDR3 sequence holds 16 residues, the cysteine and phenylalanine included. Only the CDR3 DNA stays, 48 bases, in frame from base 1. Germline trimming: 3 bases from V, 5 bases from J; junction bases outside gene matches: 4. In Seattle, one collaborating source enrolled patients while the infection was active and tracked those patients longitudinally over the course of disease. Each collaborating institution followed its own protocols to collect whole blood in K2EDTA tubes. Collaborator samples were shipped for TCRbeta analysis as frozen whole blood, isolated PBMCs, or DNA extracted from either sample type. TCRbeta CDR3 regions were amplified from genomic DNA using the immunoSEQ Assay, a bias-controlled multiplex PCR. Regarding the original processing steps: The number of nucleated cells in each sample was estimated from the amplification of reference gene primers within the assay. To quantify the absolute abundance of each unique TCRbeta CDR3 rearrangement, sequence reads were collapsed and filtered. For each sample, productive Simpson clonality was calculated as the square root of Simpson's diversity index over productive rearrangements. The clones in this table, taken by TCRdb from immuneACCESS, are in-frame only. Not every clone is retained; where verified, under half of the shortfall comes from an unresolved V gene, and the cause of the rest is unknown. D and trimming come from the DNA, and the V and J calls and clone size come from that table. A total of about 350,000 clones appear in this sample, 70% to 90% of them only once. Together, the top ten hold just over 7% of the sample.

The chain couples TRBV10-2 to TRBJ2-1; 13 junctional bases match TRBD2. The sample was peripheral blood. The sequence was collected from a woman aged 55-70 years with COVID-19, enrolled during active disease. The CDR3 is CASSDRLAGGDNEQFF. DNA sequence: TGCGCCAGCAGTGACCGACTAGCGGGGGGTGACAATGAGCAGTTCTTC.